This T cell receptor (beta chain) was documented in a study of blood T cell repertoires in COVID-19. Original processing notes: Quantification of nucleated cells was approximated via reference gene primer amplification. Assay: immunoSEQ multiplex PCR; the TCRdb copy retains only in-frame clones and omits some. The DNA was the basis for D and trimming; V, J and clone size are from that table. The sample records 55,000 to 90,000 clones, about 88% being singletons. Trimming removed 1 base at V and 5 bases at J, with 5 bases between. Germline lookup yields CDR1 SGHTA and CDR2 FQGNSA. The CDR3 contains 12 residues.

The clonotype comes from a human donor in a cohort sampled during active COVID-19. Sequences were obtained from peripheral blood. The chain links TRBV7-2 to TRBJ2-5; D is unresolved. The CDR3 DNA follows: TGTGCCAGCAGCTTAGTAGTGGAGACCCAGTACTTC. As protein: CASSLVVETQYF. Variable domain in full (rest from reference TRBV7-2 and TRBJ2-5): GAGVSQSPSNKVTEKGKDVELRCDPISGHTALYWYRQSLGQGLEFLIYFQGNSAPDKSGLPSDRFSAERTGGSVSTLTIQRTQQEDSAVYLCASSLVVETQYFGPGTRLLVL.